Below are 10 T cell receptor beta chains sequenced from a single sample in a study of response to subunit inactivated influenza vaccine (dated 2018 in TCRdb). Preparation of the library involved RT-PCR. Instrument on record: Illumina HiSeq 2500. TCRdb reprocessing: public reads trimmed at Q25 with fastp, clones called with MiXCR, in-frame beta chains kept. CDR3 protein duplicates are merged, each entry listing the most common genes and DNA. The sample yields 650,000 to 800,000 distinct CDR3 sequences; approximately 14% were counted once. Together, the top ten hold around 6.5% of the sample. Sequenced material: PBMCs from blood, taken less than 15 days before vaccination. These receptors all come from a man aged 50-59 years who received an inactivated influenza vaccine. Donor details come from another sample of the same person, matched by shared clones.

This clonotype was seen more than once but under ten times. The CDR3 is CASSSSGLAGLGTDTQYF. The CDR3 DNA reads TGTGCCAGCAGCTCCTCTGGACTAGCGGGATTGGGCACAGATACGCAGTATTTT. The chain combines TRBV11-2 with TRBJ2-3; TRBD2 agrees at 12 bases. In germline, CDR1 is SGHAT, CDR2 FQNNGV. Unmatched junction bases numbered 9, after V lost 4 bases and J lost 1 base. The CDR3 runs 18 residues. The whole variable domain, filled in from reference TRBV11-2 and TRBJ2-3, reads EAGVAQSPRYKIIEKRQSVAFWCNPISGHATLYWYQQILGQGPKLLIQFQNNGVVDDSQLPKDRFSAERLKGVDSTLKIQPAKLEDSAVYLCASSSSGLAGLGTDTQYFGPGTRLTVL.

The table lists this clonotype with a few counts. This sequence joins TRBV24-1 and TRBJ2-5, with a weak D call TRBD2 (6 bases). Germline V gene sequence: CDR1 KGHDR, CDR2 SFDVKD. The CDR3 is 18 residues long. V shed 3 bases and J shed 2 bases, with 21 bases lying between them. The CDR3 is CATSDPGLTGLLQETQYF. CDR3 DNA: TGTGCCACCAGTGATCCGGGACTGACGGGCCTGCTACAAGAGACCCAGTACTTC.

This sequence joins TRBV4-3 and TRBJ2-3; 7 bases map to TRBD1. With V trimmed by 0 bases and J by 3 bases, 6 bases remained unmatched. Per germline, CDR1 LGHNA and CDR2 YSLEER. The CDR3 extends over 16 amino acids. This CDR3 reads CASSQEQGKGTDTQYF. DNA for the CDR3: TGCGCCAGCAGCCAAGAACAGGGGAAGGGAACAGATACGCAGTATTTT.

V usage is TRBV25-1 and J usage is TRBJ2-2; tentative D call: TRBD1 (5 bases). V dropped 7 bases and J dropped 7 bases, with 10 bases sitting between them. The CDR3 length is 12 residues. The V gene's germline CDR1 is MGHDK and CDR2 SYGVNS. Written as DNA, the CDR3 is TGTGCCAGCAACCTGGGGCTCGGGGAGCTGTTTTTT. This codes for CASNLGLGELFF.

This sequence joins TRBV12-3 or TRBV12-4 and TRBJ2-3; 8 positions agree with TRBD1. V gave up 6 bases and J gave up 0 bases; unmatched junction bases: 5. The CDR3 is 15 residues long. CDR3 in amino acids: CASRGQETSTDTQYF. In DNA, the CDR3 is TGTGCCAGCAGGGGACAGGAGACTAGCACAGATACGCAGTATTTT.

The chain carries TRBV18 and TRBJ2-7; the match to TRBD1 covers 8 bases. V lost 3 bases, J lost 6 bases, and 13 bases stayed unmatched. The germline V gene encodes CDR1 KGHSH and CDR2 LQKENI. CDR3 length: 16 residues. CDR3: CASSPVPGQGRGEQYF. The CDR3 DNA is TGTGCCAGCTCACCTGTCCCAGGACAGGGCCGTGGCGAGCAGTACTTC.

The V and J genes are TRBV27 and TRBJ2-7; D not certain. V lost 0 bases to trimming and J lost 3 bases, with 6 bases between them. This CDR3 is built from 13 residues. The germline CDR1 and CDR2 sequences are MNHEY and SMNVEV (reference sequence). As DNA, the CDR3 is TGTGCCAGCAGTTTATCGATCCTCTACGAGCAGTACTTC. The encoded protein is CASSLSILYEQYF.

This clonotype has a handful of counts. The rearrangement uses TRBV18 and TRBJ2-1; either TRBD1 or TRBD2 may fit D (5 bases each). Germline V lookup: CDR1 KGHSH, CDR2 LQKENI. Trimming pared 4 bases from V and 0 bases from J, leaving 22 bases between. This CDR3 region has 19 residues. The CDR3 loop is CASSLRGPGAGGSYNEQFF. The CDR3 region has the DNA TGTGCCAGCTCACTCCGAGGCCCTGGGGCTGGGGGCTCCTACAATGAGCAGTTCTTC.

This clonotype turned up a few times. The rearrangement joins TRBV20-1 to TRBJ1-2, with D tentatively TRBD1 (5 bases). CDR1 and CDR2 (germline): DFQATT, SNEGSKA (reference sequence). V was pared by 6 bases and J by 3 bases, with 11 bases between. The CDR3 is 12 residues long. CDR3 in amino acids: CSAPRTHYGYTF. CDR3 nucleotides: TGCAGTGCACCGAGGACACACTATGGCTACACCTTC.

This clonotype has only a few counts. The chain couples TRBV12-3 or TRBV12-4 to TRBJ2-5; D is possibly TRBD1 (6 bases). Deletions cut 7 bases from V and 0 bases from J, with 12 bases between. This CDR3 is 14 amino acids long. CDR3 protein: CASNYGQYQETQYF. Written as DNA, the CDR3 is TGTGCCAGCAATTACGGACAGTACCAAGAGACCCAGTACTTC.